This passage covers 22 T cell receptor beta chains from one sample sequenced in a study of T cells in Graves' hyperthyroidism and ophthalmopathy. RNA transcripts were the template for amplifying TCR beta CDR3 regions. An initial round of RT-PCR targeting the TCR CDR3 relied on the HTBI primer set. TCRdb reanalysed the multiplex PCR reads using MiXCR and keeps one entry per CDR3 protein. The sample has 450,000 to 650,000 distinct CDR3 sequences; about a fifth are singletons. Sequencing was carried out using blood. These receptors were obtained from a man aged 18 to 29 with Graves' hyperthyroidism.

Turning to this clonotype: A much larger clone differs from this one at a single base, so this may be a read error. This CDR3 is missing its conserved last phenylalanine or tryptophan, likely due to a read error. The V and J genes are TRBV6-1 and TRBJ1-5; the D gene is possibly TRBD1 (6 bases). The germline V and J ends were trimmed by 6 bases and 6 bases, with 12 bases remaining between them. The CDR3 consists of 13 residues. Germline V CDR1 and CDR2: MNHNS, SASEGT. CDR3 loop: CASSAGGAQPQHY. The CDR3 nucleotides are TGTGCCAGCAGCGCCGGGGGCGCTCAGCCCCAGCATTAT.

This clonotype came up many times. The CDR3 bases are TGTGCCAGTAGTATCAGGTCGGAGTCCCGGACAGGGGCCTATGGCTACACCTTC. Its protein product is CASSIRSESRTGAYGYTF. V and J are TRBV19 and TRBJ1-2, with 9 bases fitting TRBD1. This CDR3 is built from 18 residues. Germline CDR1 is LNHDA and CDR2 is SQIVND (reference sequence). With 3 bases clipped from V and 4 bases from J, the junction kept 15 bases outside the gene matches.

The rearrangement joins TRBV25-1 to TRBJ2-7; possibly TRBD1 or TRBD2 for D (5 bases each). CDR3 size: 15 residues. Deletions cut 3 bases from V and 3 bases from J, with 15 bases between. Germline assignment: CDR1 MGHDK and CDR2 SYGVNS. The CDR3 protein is CASSDPGTLHYEQYF. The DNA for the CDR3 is TGTGCCAGCAGTGATCCCGGGACGTTGCACTACGAGCAGTACTTC.

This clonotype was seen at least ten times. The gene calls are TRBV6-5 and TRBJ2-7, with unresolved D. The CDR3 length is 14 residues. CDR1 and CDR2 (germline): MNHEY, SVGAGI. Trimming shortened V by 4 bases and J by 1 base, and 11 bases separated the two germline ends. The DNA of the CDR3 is TGTGCCAGCAGTTCTCGAGGCTATTCCTACGAGCAGTACTTC. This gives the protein CASSSRGYSYEQYF.

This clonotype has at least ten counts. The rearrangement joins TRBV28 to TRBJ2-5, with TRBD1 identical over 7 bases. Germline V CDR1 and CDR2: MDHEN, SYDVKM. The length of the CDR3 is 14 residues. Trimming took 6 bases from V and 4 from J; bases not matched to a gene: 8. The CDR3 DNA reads TGTGCCAGCAGCTCCTTCGCAGGGGGAGAGACCCAGTACTTC. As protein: CASSSFAGGETQYF.

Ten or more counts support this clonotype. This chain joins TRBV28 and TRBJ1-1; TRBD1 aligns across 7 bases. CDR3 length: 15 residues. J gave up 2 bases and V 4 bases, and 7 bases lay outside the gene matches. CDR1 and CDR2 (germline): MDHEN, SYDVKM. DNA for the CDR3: TGTGCCAGCAGTTCCGCTGCAGGGGGTAACACTGAAGCTTTCTTT. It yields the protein CASSSAAGGNTEAFF.

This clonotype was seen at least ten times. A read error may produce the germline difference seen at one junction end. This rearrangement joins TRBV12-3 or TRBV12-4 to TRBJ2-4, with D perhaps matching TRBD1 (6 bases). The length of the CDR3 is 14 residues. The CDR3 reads CASTKQGAKNIKYF. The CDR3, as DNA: TGTGCCAGCACTAAACAGGGCGCCAAAAACATTAAGTACTTC.

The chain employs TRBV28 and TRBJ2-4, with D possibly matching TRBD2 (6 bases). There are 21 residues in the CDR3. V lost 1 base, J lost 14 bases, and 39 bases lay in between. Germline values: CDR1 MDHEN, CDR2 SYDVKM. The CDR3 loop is CASSLFYLWGLDDVAKNVKYF. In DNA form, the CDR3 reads TGTGCCAGCAGTTTATTTTATCTTTGGGGACTCGATGATGTAGCCAAAAACGTTAAGTACTTC.

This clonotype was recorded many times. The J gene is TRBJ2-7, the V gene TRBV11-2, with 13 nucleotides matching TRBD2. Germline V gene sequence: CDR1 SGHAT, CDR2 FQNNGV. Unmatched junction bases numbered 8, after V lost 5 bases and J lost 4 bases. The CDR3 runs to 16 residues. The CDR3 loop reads CASSNRGTSGVYEQYF. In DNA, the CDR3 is TGTGCCAGCAGCAATAGAGGGACTAGCGGGGTTTACGAGCAGTACTTC.

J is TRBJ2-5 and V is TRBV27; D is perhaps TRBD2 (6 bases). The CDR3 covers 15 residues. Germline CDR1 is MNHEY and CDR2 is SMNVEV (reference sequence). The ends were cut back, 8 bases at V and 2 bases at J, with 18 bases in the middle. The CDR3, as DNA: TGTGCCAGCTCTCTCAGAGGCGGGATGCAAGAGACCCAGTACTTC. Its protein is CASSLRGGMQETQYF.

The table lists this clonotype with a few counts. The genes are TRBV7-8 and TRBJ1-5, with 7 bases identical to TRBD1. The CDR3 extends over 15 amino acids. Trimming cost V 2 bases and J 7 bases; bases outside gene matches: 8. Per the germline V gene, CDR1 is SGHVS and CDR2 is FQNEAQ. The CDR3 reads CASSLRDSAGQPQHF. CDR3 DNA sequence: TGTGCCAGCAGCTTACGGGACAGCGCGGGCCAGCCCCAGCATTTT.

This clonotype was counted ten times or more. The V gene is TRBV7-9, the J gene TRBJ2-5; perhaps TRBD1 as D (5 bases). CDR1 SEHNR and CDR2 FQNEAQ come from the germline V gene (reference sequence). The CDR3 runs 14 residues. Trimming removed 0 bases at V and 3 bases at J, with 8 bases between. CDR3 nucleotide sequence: TGTGCCAGCAGCTTAGCGTCCAGGGAAGAGACCCAGTACTTC. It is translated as CASSLASREETQYF.

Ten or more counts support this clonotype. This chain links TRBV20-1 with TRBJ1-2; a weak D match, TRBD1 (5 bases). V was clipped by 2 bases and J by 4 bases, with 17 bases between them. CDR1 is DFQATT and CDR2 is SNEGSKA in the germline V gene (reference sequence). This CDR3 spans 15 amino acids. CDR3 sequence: CSARLREGAIYGYTF. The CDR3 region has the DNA TGCAGTGCTAGACTTCGGGAAGGGGCGATCTATGGCTACACCTTC.

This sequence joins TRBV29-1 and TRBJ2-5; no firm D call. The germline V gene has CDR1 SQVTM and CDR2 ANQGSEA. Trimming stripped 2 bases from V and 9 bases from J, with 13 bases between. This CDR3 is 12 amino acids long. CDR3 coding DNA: TGCAGCGTTGAAAAAAGTGGTGAGTCCCAGTACTTC. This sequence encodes CSVEKSGESQYF.

The CDR3 is CASSIYPGGAEPITREAFF. CDR3 nucleotide sequence: TGTGCCAGTAGTATATACCCGGGAGGCGCAGAACCTATAACCCGTGAAGCTTTCTTT. The rearrangement links TRBV19 to TRBJ1-1; D is ambiguous. The CDR3 totals 19 residues. Germline-derived CDR1 and CDR2 are LNHDA and SQIVND (reference sequence). With 2 bases removed from V and 7 bases from J, the gap between germline ends came to 29 bases.

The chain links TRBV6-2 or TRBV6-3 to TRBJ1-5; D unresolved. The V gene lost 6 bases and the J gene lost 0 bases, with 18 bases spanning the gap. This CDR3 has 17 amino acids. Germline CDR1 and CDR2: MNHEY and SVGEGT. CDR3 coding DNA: TGTGCCAGCAGCTATTGGGAGGCAGATTATAGCAATCAGCCCCAGCATTTT. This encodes CASSYWEADYSNQPQHF.

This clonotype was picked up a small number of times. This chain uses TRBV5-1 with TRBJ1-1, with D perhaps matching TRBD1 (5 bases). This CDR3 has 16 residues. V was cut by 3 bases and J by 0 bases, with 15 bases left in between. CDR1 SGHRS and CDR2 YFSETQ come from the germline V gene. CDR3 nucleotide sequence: TGCGCCAGCAGCTCGGCGGGGGGAGGAATGAACACTGAAGCTTTCTTT. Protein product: CASSSAGGGMNTEAFF.

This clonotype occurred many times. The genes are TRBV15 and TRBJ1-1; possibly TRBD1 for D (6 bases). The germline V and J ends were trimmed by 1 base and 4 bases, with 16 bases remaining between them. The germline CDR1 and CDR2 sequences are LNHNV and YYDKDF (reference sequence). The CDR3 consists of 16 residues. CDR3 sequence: CATSRVSGAYGTEAFF. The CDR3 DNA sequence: TGTGCCACCAGCAGAGTTTCAGGGGCGTACGGCACTGAAGCTTTCTTT.

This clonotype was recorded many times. The CDR3 is CSAMVGNTEAFF. The CDR3 coding sequence is TGCAGTGCTATGGTAGGGAACACTGAAGCTTTCTTT. The gene calls are TRBV20-1 and TRBJ1-1; D is unresolved. This CDR3 is 12 amino acids long. Germline V gene data show CDR1 as DFQATT and CDR2 as SNEGSKA (reference sequence). Trimming removed 4 bases from V and 1 base from J, with 7 bases in between.

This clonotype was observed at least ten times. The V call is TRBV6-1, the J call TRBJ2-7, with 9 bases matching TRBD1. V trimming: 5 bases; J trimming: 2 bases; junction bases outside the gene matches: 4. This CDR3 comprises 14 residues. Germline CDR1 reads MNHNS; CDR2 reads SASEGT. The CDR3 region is CASSRDRATYEQYF. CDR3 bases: TGTGCCAGCAGTAGGGACAGGGCAACCTACGAGCAGTACTTC.

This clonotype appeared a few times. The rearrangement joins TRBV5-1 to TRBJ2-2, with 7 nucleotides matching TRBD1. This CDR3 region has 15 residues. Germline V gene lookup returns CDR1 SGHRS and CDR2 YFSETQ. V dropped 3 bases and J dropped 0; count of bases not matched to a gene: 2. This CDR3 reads CASSYDRANTGELFF. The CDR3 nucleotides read TGCGCCAGCAGCTATGACAGGGCGAACACCGGGGAGCTGTTTTTT.

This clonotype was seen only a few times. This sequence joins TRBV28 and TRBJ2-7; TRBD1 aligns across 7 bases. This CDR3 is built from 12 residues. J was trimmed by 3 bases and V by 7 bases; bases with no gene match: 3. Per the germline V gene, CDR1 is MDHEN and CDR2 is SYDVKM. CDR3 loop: CASNRGLYEQYF. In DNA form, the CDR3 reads TGTGCCAGCAACAGGGGTCTCTACGAGCAGTACTTC. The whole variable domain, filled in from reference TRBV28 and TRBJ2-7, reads DVKVTQSSRYLVKRTGEKVFLECVQDMDHENMFWYRQDPGLGLRLIYFSYDVKMKEKGDIPEGYSVSREKKERFSLILESASTNQTSMYLCASNRGLYEQYFGPGTRLTVT.